This passage covers 11 T cell receptor beta chains from one sample sequenced in a study of CD8 T cells in Susac syndrome. Reverse transcription of about 0.5 to 1 ug RNA was carried out with random hexamers. Each CDR3 protein is one row after TCRdb ran MiXCR on the immunoSEQ multiplex PCR reads. The table includes about 160,000 distinct CDR3 sequences, roughly 94% detected once. Sequencing was done on a sample of CD4+ T cells from PBMCs. The receptors come from a human donor with multiple sclerosis.

This chain joins TRBV20-1 and TRBJ2-7, with TRBD2 matching over 7 bases. With 4 bases clipped from V and 4 bases from J, the junction kept 7 bases outside the gene matches. CDR1 and CDR2 (germline): DFQATT, SNEGSKA (reference sequence). The CDR3 has 13 residues. CDR3 nucleotides: TGCAGTGCTAACAGGCGGGAGATTTACGAGCAGTACTTC. This codes for CSANRREIYEQYF.

The chain recombines TRBV5-4 with TRBJ2-1, with D perhaps TRBD1 (5 bases). This CDR3 is built from 17 residues. CDR1 is SGHNT, CDR2 YYREEE, per germline (reference sequence). V lost 0 bases, J lost 0 bases, and 13 bases lay in between. The CDR3 DNA reads as TGTGCCAGCAGCTTGGGGACAACTCAGAGCTCCTACAATGAGCAGTTCTTC. Protein: CASSLGTTQSSYNEQFF.

J is TRBJ1-2 and V is TRBV12-3 or TRBV12-4, with no clear D. V lost 3 bases, J lost 1 base, and 3 bases lay in between. The CDR3 has 12 amino acids. The CDR3 DNA sequence: TGTGCCAGCAGTTTCGATAACTATGGCTACACCTTC. It specifies CASSFDNYGYTF.

Details on this clonotype: A junction boundary mismatches the germline segment, possibly from a read error. The chain couples TRBV28 to TRBJ1-5; D gene unclear. This CDR3 spans 9 amino acids. CDR1 is MDHEN and CDR2 is SYDVKM in the germline V gene. The CDR3 sequence: CASSQPQHF. The CDR3 DNA reads as TGTGCCAGCAGTCAGCCCCAGCATTTT. The whole variable domain, remainder taken from reference TRBV28 and TRBJ1-5, is DVKVTQSSRYLVKRTGEKVFLECVQDMDHENMFWYRQDPGLGLRLIYFSYDVKMKEKGDIPEGYSVSREKKERFSLILESASTNQTSMYLCASSQPQHFGDGTRLSIL.

The chain links TRBV30 to TRBJ2-1, with 12 bases matching TRBD1. V lost 3 bases to trimming and J lost 8 bases; unmatched junction nucleotides: 5. Germline-derived CDR1 and CDR2 are GTSNPN and SVGIG (reference sequence). The CDR3 has 14 amino acids. CDR3 region: CAWSTGTGGDEQFF. CDR3 DNA sequence: TGTGCCTGGAGCACCGGGACAGGGGGCGATGAGCAGTTCTTC.

This chain's CDR3 is CAWNPVGMNTEAFF. The CDR3 DNA reads TGTGCCTGGAACCCGGTCGGCATGAACACTGAAGCTTTCTTT. The chain employs TRBV30 and TRBJ1-1; D is unclear. The CDR3 covers 14 residues. Germline V gives CDR1 GTSNPN, CDR2 SVGIG (reference sequence). Deletions cut 4 bases from V and 0 bases from J, with 12 bases between.

V usage is TRBV21-1 and J usage is TRBJ2-7; no check of the table's D call, TRBD2, against the DNA was made. TRBV21-1 is a known pseudogene. The CDR3 has 17 residues. The CDR3 reads CASSKEGLAGGSHEQYF. The CDR3 bases are TGTGCCAGCAGCAAAGAAGGACTAGCGGGAGGATCCCACGAGCAGTACTTC.

The J gene is TRBJ2-5, the V gene TRBV5-1, with 8 bases matching TRBD2. The CDR3 has 16 amino acids. The germline gives CDR1 SGHRS, CDR2 YFSETQ. The trim removed 4 bases at V and 2 bases at J, leaving 10 bases unmatched. CDR3 in amino acids: CASSALPGTSQETQYF. For the CDR3, the DNA is TGCGCCAGCAGCGCATTACCCGGGACTAGTCAAGAGACCCAGTACTTC.

This CDR3 reads CASSQAPVWSSNEQFF. The CDR3 DNA follows: TGTGCCAGCAGCCAAGCCCCAGTATGGAGTAGTAATGAGCAGTTCTTC. This chain connects TRBV3-1 to TRBJ2-1; D ambiguous. V lost 1 base, J lost 7 bases, and 17 bases lay in between. This CDR3 has 16 amino acids. Germline V lookup: CDR1 LGHDT, CDR2 YNNKEL (reference sequence).

The chain links TRBV6-1 to TRBJ2-5; D perhaps matches TRBD1 (5 bases). Germline V gene data show CDR1 as MNHNS and CDR2 as SASEGT. The V end lost 5 bases, the J end lost 3 bases, and 10 bases lay between the germline ends. The CDR3 length is 13 residues. CDR3: CASSWGGEETQYF. DNA for the CDR3: TGTGCCAGCAGTTGGGGCGGAGAAGAGACCCAGTACTTC.

V gene TRBV2 combines with J gene TRBJ1-1; no clear D gene. Trimming removed 4 bases from V and 7 bases from J, with 13 bases in between. Germline V gene lookup returns CDR1 SNHLY and CDR2 FYNNEI. The CDR3 is 13 residues long. The CDR3 sequence: CASSAEGTLEAFF. CDR3 DNA sequence: TGTGCCAGCAGTGCGGAGGGAACCCTTGAAGCTTTCTTT. Looking up the rest from reference TRBV2 and TRBJ1-1 gives the full variable domain: EPEVTQTPSHQVTQMGQEVILRCVPISNHLYFYWYRQILGQKVEFLVSFYNNEISEKSEIFDDQFSVERPDGSNFTLKIRSTKLEDSAMYFCASSAEGTLEAFFGQGTRLTVV.